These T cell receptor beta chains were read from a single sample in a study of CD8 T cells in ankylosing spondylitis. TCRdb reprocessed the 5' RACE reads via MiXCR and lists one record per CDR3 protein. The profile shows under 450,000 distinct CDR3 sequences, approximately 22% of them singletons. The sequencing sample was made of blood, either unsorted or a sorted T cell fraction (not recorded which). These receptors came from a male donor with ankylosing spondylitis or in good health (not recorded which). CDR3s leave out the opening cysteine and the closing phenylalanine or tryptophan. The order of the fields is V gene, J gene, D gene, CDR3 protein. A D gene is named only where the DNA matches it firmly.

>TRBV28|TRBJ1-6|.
ASSFPETSPLH
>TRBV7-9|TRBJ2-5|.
ASSLNQGQETQY
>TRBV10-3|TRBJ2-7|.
AISGGGNEQY
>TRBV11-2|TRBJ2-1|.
ASSLDLYNEQF
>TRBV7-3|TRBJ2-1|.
ASSLEWTAYNEQF
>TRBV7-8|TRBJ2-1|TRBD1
ASSSGQGLHEQF
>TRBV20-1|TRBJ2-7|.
SAGRDNSYVQY
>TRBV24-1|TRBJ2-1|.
ATSDRTVLYNEQF
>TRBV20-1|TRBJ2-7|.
SARPQSGWESYEQY
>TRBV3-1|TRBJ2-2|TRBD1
ASSPESETGFGGELF
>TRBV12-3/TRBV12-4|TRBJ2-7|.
ASSPGLYEQY
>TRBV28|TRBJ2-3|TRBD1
ASSLPGTGGLREDADTQY
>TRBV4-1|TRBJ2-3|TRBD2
ASSQGAASGEDTQY
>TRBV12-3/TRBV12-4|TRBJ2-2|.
ASTSEGPELF
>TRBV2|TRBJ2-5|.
ASSGGQQRGETQY
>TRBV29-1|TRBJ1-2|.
SVGGAIPGNYGYT
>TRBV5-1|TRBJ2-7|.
ASSLAEGFEQY
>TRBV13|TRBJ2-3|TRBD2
ASSITGLAGATDTQY
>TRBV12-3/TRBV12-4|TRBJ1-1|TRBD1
ASSLGTGGSTEAF
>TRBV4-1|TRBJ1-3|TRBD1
ASSSRDSHGNTIY
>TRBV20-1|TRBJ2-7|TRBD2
SARDGASGGGEQY
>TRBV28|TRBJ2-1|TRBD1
ASSYWTGEQF
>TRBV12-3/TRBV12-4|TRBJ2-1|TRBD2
ASSPASGGSNEQF
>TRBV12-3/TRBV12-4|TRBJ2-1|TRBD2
ASSLATSGGLNEQF
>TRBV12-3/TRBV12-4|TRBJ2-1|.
ASRLELSDEQF
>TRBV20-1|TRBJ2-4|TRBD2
SAPPLAGKNIQY
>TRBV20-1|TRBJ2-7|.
SARDIRSYEQY
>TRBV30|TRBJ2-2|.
AWSTPTLGGELF
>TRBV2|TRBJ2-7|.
ASRAGSGTTYEQY
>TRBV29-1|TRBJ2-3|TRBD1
SVSAGQGDSDTDTQY
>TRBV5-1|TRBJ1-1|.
ASSSPKNSGYTVNTEAF
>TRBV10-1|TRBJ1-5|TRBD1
ASTPGTGGYSNQPQH
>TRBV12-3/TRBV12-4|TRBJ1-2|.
ASSGREDYYGYT
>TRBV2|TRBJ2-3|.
ASEGGSTDTQY
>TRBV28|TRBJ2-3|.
ASSHSAGSTDTQY
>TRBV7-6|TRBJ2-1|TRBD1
ASSRGGESYNEQF
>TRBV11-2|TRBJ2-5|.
ASSSWLPEETQY
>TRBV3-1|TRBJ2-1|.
ASSQGLAAGYNEQF
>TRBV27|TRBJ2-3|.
ASSLLDGVTDTQY
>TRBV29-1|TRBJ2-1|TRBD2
SVAGTSGFSYNEQF
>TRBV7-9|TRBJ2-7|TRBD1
ASSLTGVYEQY
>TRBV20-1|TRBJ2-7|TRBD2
SAKALAGAYEQY
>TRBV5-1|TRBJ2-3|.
ASKASSSSTDTQY
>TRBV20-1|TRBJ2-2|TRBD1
SAHTPQGADTGELF
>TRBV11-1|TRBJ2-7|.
ASRQTGEQY